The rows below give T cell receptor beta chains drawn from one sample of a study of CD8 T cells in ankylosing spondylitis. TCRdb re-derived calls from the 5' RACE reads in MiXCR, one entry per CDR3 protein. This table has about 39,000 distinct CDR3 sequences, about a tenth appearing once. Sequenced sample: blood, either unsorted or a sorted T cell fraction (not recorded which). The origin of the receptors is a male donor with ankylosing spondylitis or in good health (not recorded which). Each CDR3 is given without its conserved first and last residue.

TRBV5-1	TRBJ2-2	ASSLEAGPTGELF
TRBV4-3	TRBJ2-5	ASSQGQGRRETQY
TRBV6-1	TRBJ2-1	ASSLIGGSNEQF
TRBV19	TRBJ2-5	ASSIANFQETQY
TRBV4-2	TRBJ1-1	ASSLQTGLNTEAF
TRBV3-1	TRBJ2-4	ASSPRDREVGNIQY
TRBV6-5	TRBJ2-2	ASSSGLMNTGELF
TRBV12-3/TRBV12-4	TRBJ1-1	ASSGMGGGNTEAF
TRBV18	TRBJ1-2	ASSPPWTEINYGYT
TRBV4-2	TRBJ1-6	ASSQDFGAYSPLH
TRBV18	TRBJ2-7	ASSPGVDAKQY
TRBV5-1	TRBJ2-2	ATATDQGSLSTGELF
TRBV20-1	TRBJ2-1	SAKTGYANEQF
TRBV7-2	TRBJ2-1	ASRREVEQF
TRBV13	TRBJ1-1	ASSLGGLRTTEAF
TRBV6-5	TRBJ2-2	ASRLVAGTTGELF
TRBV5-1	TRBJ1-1	ASSPGQVNTEAF
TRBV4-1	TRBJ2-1	ASSQTREVSYNEQF
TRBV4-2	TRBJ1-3	ASSQETGQGTYGNTIY
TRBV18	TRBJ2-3	ASSPLRDSTDTQY
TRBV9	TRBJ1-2	ASSPGGRVGYT
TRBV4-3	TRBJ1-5	ASSLRRDQPQH
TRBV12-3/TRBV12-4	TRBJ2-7	ASSLQGAVAYEQY
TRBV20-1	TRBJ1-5	SAPGHSIGGNQPQH
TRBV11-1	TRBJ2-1	ASSFGDGTGYEQF
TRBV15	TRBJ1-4	ATSVGGALEKLF
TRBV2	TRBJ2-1	ASSDGLAQNNEQF
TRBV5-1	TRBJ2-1	ASTEGGGVFYNEQF
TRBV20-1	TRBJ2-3	SAQPGLHTDTQY
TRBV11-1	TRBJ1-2	ASSSSSNSPSTVNYGYT
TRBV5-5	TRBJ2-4	ASSGGGVGLMNIQY
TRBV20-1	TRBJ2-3	SAKTGVEVRVTDTQY
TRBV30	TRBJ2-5	AWTRDRQETQY
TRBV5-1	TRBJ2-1	ASSLELPGSTNEQF
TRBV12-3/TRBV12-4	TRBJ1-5	ASSPQGPSNQPQH
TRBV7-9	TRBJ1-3	ASSKADRGAYTIY
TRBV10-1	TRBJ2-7	ASSQTGSYEQY
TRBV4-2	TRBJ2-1	ASSQGVGRYEQF
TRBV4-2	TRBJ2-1	ASSHVAGGEGEQF
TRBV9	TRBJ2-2	ASSVGRGNTGELF
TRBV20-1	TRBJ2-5	SAIPRKGGRKGETQY